One sample yielded the 20 T cell receptor beta chains listed below, sequenced in a study of shared clonotypes between healthy human individuals. It was CD45RO-negative cells, positively selected for CCR7, that made up naive CD8 cells, with terminally differentiated effector memory CD45RA+ cells excluded. Clones were sequenced by immunoSEQ multiplex PCR, and TCRdb holds only the in-frame ones, with some missing. The sample holds about 2 million clones, approximately 95% seen once. The sequenced sample was naive CD8+ T cells sorted from blood. The receptor source for this set is a man younger than 35 in good health.

This clone is a singleton in its sample. This sequence joins TRBV9 and TRBJ2-7; tentative D call: TRBD2 (7 bases). Trimming took off 0 bases at V and 3 bases at J, with 13 bases between the two ends. The CDR3 loop spans 15 amino acids. Germline CDR1 SGDLS, CDR2 YYNGEE. For the CDR3, the DNA is TGTGCCAGCAGCGTAGCTGACGGGGGGCTCTACGAGCAGTACTTC. Protein: CASSVADGGLYEQYF.

The chain combines TRBV6-5 with TRBJ2-2; D gene ambiguous. The V end lost 3 bases, the J end lost 5 bases, and 10 bases lay between the germline ends. The CDR3 contains 14 residues. Germline V gives CDR1 MNHEY, CDR2 SVGAGI. The chain's CDR3 is CASSYRKITGELFF. DNA of the CDR3: TGTGCCAGCAGTTATAGGAAGATTACCGGGGAGCTGTTTTTT.

The chain carries TRBV6-1 and TRBJ2-7, with 8 bases matching TRBD2. This CDR3 has 14 amino acids. V shed 2 bases, J shed 4 bases, and the junction held 4 bases outside the gene matches. Germline assignment: CDR1 MNHNS and CDR2 SASEGT. This CDR3 reads CASSERGGWYEQYF. CDR3 DNA sequence: TGTGCCAGCAGTGAACGGGGGGGGTGGTACGAGCAGTACTTC.

The chain recombines TRBV10-3 with TRBJ1-1, with a tentative D call TRBD1 (5 bases). The CDR3 covers 13 residues. The germline V and J ends were trimmed by 10 bases and 3 bases, with 15 bases remaining between them. Germline assignment: CDR1 ENHRY and CDR2 SYGVKD. CDR3 nucleotide sequence: TGTGCCACCGCCGACAGTGGGGACACTGAAGCTTTCTTT. Its translation: CATADSGDTEAFF.

The rearrangement joins TRBV18 to TRBJ1-1; D possibly corresponds to TRBD1 (6 bases). Between the trimmed V and J ends, which lost 5 bases and 0 bases, there was a span of 16 bases. CDR1 and CDR2 (germline): KGHSH, LQKENI. The CDR3 consists of 16 residues. The CDR3 spells CASSGDRTSMNTEAFF. CDR3 bases: TGTGCCAGCTCAGGAGACAGGACTTCGATGAACACTGAAGCTTTCTTT.

This clone was detected only a few times. The chain combines TRBV27 with TRBJ2-7; 8 nucleotides agree with TRBD1. Unmatched junction bases numbered 5, after V lost 7 bases and J lost 0 bases. Germline-derived CDR1 and CDR2 are MNHEY and SMNVEV (reference sequence). The CDR3 extends over 14 amino acids. Written as DNA, the CDR3 is TGTGCCAGCACCCGGACAGGGAGCTCCTACGAGCAGTACTTC. Its translation is CASTRTGSSYEQYF.

The V and J genes are TRBV9 and TRBJ2-1, with 8 bases identical to TRBD2. The length of the CDR3 is 14 residues. Germline CDR1 SGDLS, CDR2 YYNGEE. Trimming cost V 2 bases and J 5 bases; bases outside gene matches: 3. The CDR3 sequence is CASSVGGGHNEQFF. The CDR3 DNA sequence: TGTGCCAGCAGCGTGGGCGGGGGGCACAATGAGCAGTTCTTC. The full variable domain, with the rest looked up from reference TRBV9 and TRBJ2-1, is DSGVTQTPKHLITATGQRVTLRCSPRSGDLSVYWYQQSLDQGLQFLIQYYNGEERAKGNILERFSAQQFPDLHSELNLSSLELGDSALYFCASSVGGGHNEQFFGPGTRLTVL.

The CDR3 protein is CASSLESQGIFYNEQFF. CDR3 DNA: TGTGCCAGCAGCTTAGAAAGCCAGGGGATTTTCTACAATGAGCAGTTCTTC. V is TRBV7-9 and J is TRBJ2-1, with a possible D match to TRBD1 (6 bases). The CDR3 has 17 residues. Germline V gene sequence: CDR1 SEHNR, CDR2 FQNEAQ (reference sequence). V dropped 1 base and J dropped 3 bases, with 16 bases sitting between them.

The chain couples TRBV5-1 to TRBJ2-7; 8 nucleotides agree with TRBD1. Germline V gives CDR1 SGHRS, CDR2 YFSETQ. The V and J ends lost 9 bases and 2 bases, in that order; junction bases with no gene match: 16. CDR3 size: 16 residues. CDR3 region: CATSETGVENTYEQYF. The CDR3 DNA is TGCGCCACTAGTGAGACAGGGGTCGAGAATACCTACGAGCAGTACTTC.

The CDR3 loop is CASRLRPGQGSDTQYF. As DNA, the CDR3 is TGCGCCAGCAGGCTTAGACCGGGACAGGGATCCGATACGCAGTATTTT. V gene TRBV4-1 combines with J gene TRBJ2-3; 9 bases map to TRBD1. CDR3 size: 16 residues. Looked up from germline, CDR1 is MGHRA and CDR2 is YSYEKL. V lost 6 bases and J lost 6; bases outside the gene matches: 13.

The chain couples TRBV5-4 to TRBJ2-2; 10 bases are a match to TRBD2. The CDR3 is 15 residues long. V trimming: 6 bases; J trimming: 4 bases; junction bases outside the gene matches: 6. Germline CDR1 and CDR2: SGHNT and YYREEE (reference sequence). CDR3 in DNA: TGTGCCAGCACCAGCGGGGGGGCCGGCACCGGGGAGCTGTTTTTT. It yields the protein CASTSGGAGTGELFF.

V usage is TRBV9 and J usage is TRBJ2-1, with D perhaps given as TRBD1 or TRBD2 (7 bases each). In germline, CDR1 is SGDLS, CDR2 YYNGEE. The ends were cut back, 0 bases at V and 8 bases at J, with 12 bases in the middle. CDR3 length: 14 amino acids. This CDR3 is CASSVGAGGDEQFF. The CDR3 region has the DNA TGTGCCAGCAGCGTAGGTGCAGGGGGGGATGAGCAGTTCTTC.

V is TRBV6-8 and J is TRBJ2-5, with a tentative D call TRBD2 (5 bases). This CDR3 is built from 13 residues. Deletions cut 10 bases from V and 7 bases from J, with 19 bases between. Germline values: CDR1 MNHGY, CDR2 SAAAGT. The CDR3 sequence: CATRYALGGTQYF. CDR3 DNA sequence: TGTGCCACCCGCTATGCCCTAGGAGGGACCCAGTACTTC.

The V and J genes are TRBV4-3 and TRBJ2-1; 8 positions match TRBD2. Unmatched junction bases numbered 7, after V lost 0 bases and J lost 6 bases. The CDR3 totals 16 residues. CDR1 is LGHNA, CDR2 YSLEER, per germline. CDR3 coding DNA: TGCGCCAGCAGCCAAGACGCGGGAGGATCCGGCAATGAGCAGTTCTTC. The encoded protein is CASSQDAGGSGNEQFF.

Points on this clone: One end of the junction is discordant with germline, which a read error may explain. V and J are TRBV6-5 and TRBJ2-2; no clear D gene. CDR1 MNHEY and CDR2 SVGAGI come from the germline V gene. This CDR3 has 15 residues. CDR3 region: CASSYWRGNTGELFF. The CDR3 DNA follows: TGTGCCAGCAGCTACTGGAGAGGTAACACCGGGGAGCTGTTTTTT.

The chain combines TRBV7-2 with TRBJ2-5, with TRBD2 identical over 9 bases. This CDR3 is 17 amino acids long. Germline V gives CDR1 SGHTA, CDR2 FQGNSA. V shed 1 base and J 5 bases; nucleotides not matched to a gene: 11. CDR3 loop: CASSLEFERGVEETQYF. The CDR3 region has the DNA TGTGCCAGCAGCTTAGAGTTCGAGCGGGGGGTTGAGGAGACCCAGTACTTC.

This sequence joins TRBV11-2 and TRBJ2-5, with D possibly called TRBD1 or TRBD2 (5 bases each). This CDR3 spans 17 amino acids. Between the trimmed V and J ends, which lost 4 bases and 11 bases, there was a span of 29 bases. Germline V gene lookup returns CDR1 SGHAT and CDR2 FQNNGV. The CDR3 sequence: CASSSTQPPGPSVIQYF. The CDR3 nucleotides are TGTGCCAGCAGCTCAACGCAACCCCCGGGACCATCAGTAATTCAGTACTTC.

This clone was seen a handful of times. At the DNA level, this CDR3 is encoded by other sequences in the same sample as well. CDR3 sequence (DNA): TGCGCCAGCAGCTTTGCGGGAGGGCCCTACAATGAGCAGTTCTTC. Translated: CASSFAGGPYNEQFF. The chain is built from TRBV5-1 and TRBJ2-1; 9 bases are shared with TRBD2. The V gene's germline CDR1 is SGHRS and CDR2 YFSETQ. Losses at the gene ends were 2 bases for V and 2 bases for J; bases not matched to a gene: 2. The CDR3 length is 15 residues. Together with reference TRBV5-1 and TRBJ2-1, the CDR3 gives the full variable domain: KAGVTQTPRYLIKTRGQQVTLSCSPISGHRSVSWYQQTPGQGLQFLFEYFSETQRNKGNFPGRFSGRQFSNSRSEMNVSTLELGDSALYLCASSFAGGPYNEQFFGPGTRLTVL.

The V gene is TRBV6-5, the J gene TRBJ2-7; 8 positions agree with TRBD2. The CDR3 has 14 amino acids. V shed 5 bases and J 0 bases; nucleotides not matched to a gene: 3. Per germline, CDR1 MNHEY and CDR2 SVGAGI. The CDR3 coding sequence is TGTGCCAGCAGTCCGACTAGCGACTCCTACGAGCAGTACTTC. It yields the protein CASSPTSDSYEQYF.

This chain connects TRBV4-1 to TRBJ1-2; TRBD1 aligns across 7 bases. CDR1 and CDR2 (germline): MGHRA, YSYEKL. The CDR3 length is 15 residues. The V segment lost 1 base and the J segment 3 bases; nucleotides outside the gene matches: 5. The CDR3 here is CASSQAQGGDYGYTF. CDR3 in DNA: TGCGCCAGCAGCCAAGCTCAAGGGGGCGACTATGGCTACACCTTC.